This TCR beta chain was observed in a study of Ad26.COV2.S vaccination and SARS-CoV-2 variants. Study-wide context: Within the COV1001 Ad26.COV2.S trial arm, the donor was enrolled.

Treatment denoted: roughly 18 received Ad26.COV2.S at low or high dose, single or two shots; five or six received placebo; per-sample allocation not given. Repertoires come from day 63 after the first vaccine or placebo injection. Study findings and constraints: Total responses of T cells may have been underestimated by the analyses of TCR breadth and depth.

A remark on this clone: Its target is not known.

Germline V gene data show CDR1 as SGHDT and CDR2 as YYEEEE. The V segment lost 3 bases and the J segment 4 bases; nucleotides outside the gene matches: 17. The CDR3 runs 18 residues. The assay was immunoSEQ multiplex PCR, and TCRdb's table has in-frame clones only and misses some. This table has more than 300,000 clones, around nine tenths appearing once. The source of this sequence is a person between 18 and 65 years old who received the Ad26.COV2.S COVID-19 vaccine or a placebo. Sample: peripheral blood, taken in a trial of Ad26.COV2.S vaccine versus placebo. The V gene is TRBV5-6, the J gene TRBJ2-3; 7 positions match TRBD1. CDR3: CASSWALTGPRGPDTQYF. CDR3 bases: TGTGCCAGCAGCTGGGCTTTGACAGGGCCTCGCGGGCCAGATACGCAGTATTTT.